A selection of T cell receptor beta chains follows, all from one sample in a study of blood T cell repertoires in COVID-19. The repertoire was sequenced with immunoSEQ multiplex PCR; TCRdb's copy has only in-frame clones and lacks some. This table has over 65,000 clones, about 87% appearing once. Sequenced: peripheral blood. These receptors were taken from a human donor in a cohort sampled during active COVID-19. CDR3s leave out the opening cysteine and the closing phenylalanine or tryptophan. The order of the fields is V gene, CDR3 length, CDR3 protein.

>TRBV19|13
ASSNRRIERSPLH
>TRBV5-5|15
ASSLRTVSSYNSPLH
>TRBV19|13
ASSRHRGQVTEAF
>TRBV7-3|13
ASSLRAGSYNEQF
>TRBV3-1/TRBV3-2|10
ASSSFGGMAF
>TRBV28|12
ASSLRHSNYGYT
>TRBV9|15
ASSASGTGSINNEQF
>TRBV18|12
ASSPDRASYEQY
>TRBV2|13
ASMGTIYSYNEQF
>TRBV5-4|13
ASSPGTPHTDTQY
>TRBV9|13
ASSPGQHGANVLT
>TRBV5-4|12
ASSFGTSGYEQY
>TRBV10-2|11
ASSSQGDTEAF
>TRBV6-5|12
ASSYSRAGDTQY
>TRBV9|13
ASSPQNRLSYEQY
>TRBV6-4|12
ASSANLAGGELF
>TRBV3-1/TRBV3-2|10
ASSQGADTQY
>TRBV3-1/TRBV3-2|12
ASSRGLAGDEQF
>TRBV28|14
ASSWGGRLSTGELF
>TRBV6-4|13
ASSDSRGATDTQY
>TRBV19|13
ASRRTRVISNEQF
>TRBV5-5|13
ASSPPGQLNEKLF
>TRBV7-7|13
ASSPTSGNAGELF
>TRBV4-2|13
ASSQPSGASYEQY
>TRBV28|13
ATLPPGQGAGEQY
>TRBV5-1|9
ASSRGTEQF
>TRBV11-2|13
ASSRDRDLGEKLF
>TRBV2|13
ASSLGLAGVGEQY
>TRBV5-1|12
ASSLGGLEETQY
>TRBV7-8|16
ASSLVEGTGGRWTEAF
>TRBV4-2|19
ASSQDTGRGTDYGYNSPLH
>TRBV19|13
ASSQSGRIYNEQF
>TRBV27|14
ASSPLEAGGPETQY
>TRBV29-1|14
SVDNRDRGRGGGYT
>TRBV6-5|13
ASSRGQGMYTEAF
>TRBV4-1|14
ASSPPEGLLAGELF
>TRBV27|12
ASSRPGTNEKLF
>TRBV29-1|11
SVGFSSGTEAF
>TRBV5-1|11
ASSLEEWDTQY
>TRBV2|10
ASKQGPAEAF